This T cell receptor beta chain emerged from a study of regulatory T cells in long-lasting Graves disease. This CDR3 comprises 13 residues. Trimming shortened V by 4 bases and J by 4 bases, and 11 bases separated the two germline ends. The germline V gene has CDR1 MNHEY and CDR2 SVGEGT. In building TCR beta libraries, iRepertoire HTBI primers were used together with Arm-PCR of CDR3 regions. A single record per CDR3 protein comes from TCRdb applying MiXCR to the multiplex PCR reads. This repertoire shows over 450,000 distinct CDR3 sequences, around 12% found once; its top ten account for roughly 8.2%. Time point in this sample: newly diagnosed GD, antithyroid drugs for less than 3 months. Extracted RNA from PBMCs served as the source of the TCR library. Patients came from an endocrinology department in Xi'an, China. These data also formed part of another study, on T cells in Graves' hyperthyroidism and ophthalmopathy. From that study: HTBI primers drove first-round RT-PCR of the TCR CDR3. Researchers report that a 13 V-J model separated ophthalmopathy from stable hyperthyroidism.

This TCR was sampled from a woman aged 25 to 39 with Graves disease. The chain uses TRBV6-2 or TRBV6-3 and TRBJ2-7; no reliable D call. The sequences come from peripheral blood mononuclear cells (PBMCs), collected at new diagnosis, from a patient treated with antithyroid drugs. The CDR3 sequence is CASSSSLRYEQYF. The CDR3 region has the DNA TGTGCCAGCAGTTCGTCCCTCCGGTACGAGCAGTACTTC.